Following are 29 T cell receptor beta chains from one sample sequenced in a study of CD8+CD57+ T cells in acquired aplastic anemia. The use of genomic DNA as template underpinned the TCR beta VDJ and CDR3 profiling. TCRdb re-analysed the reads in MiXCR, keeping a single row per CDR3 protein. The repertoire includes roughly 200,000 distinct CDR3 sequences, around 60% of them detected once, and about 29% sits in the top ten. The sequencing input was sorted CD4+, CD8+, or CD8+CD57+ T cells (not recorded which) from PBMCs. These receptors came from a human donor in good health.

This sequence joins TRBV12-3 or TRBV12-4 and TRBJ2-7; TRBD2 matches 8 bases. The CDR3 is 15 amino acids. Losses at the gene ends were 4 bases for V and 1 base for J; bases not matched to a gene: 6. The CDR3 DNA follows: TGTGCCAGCAGTTCGACGGGGGGGGTTTCCTACGAGCAGTACTTC. It translates to CASSSTGGVSYEQYF.

Many counts were recorded for this clonotype. The chain couples TRBV7-9 to TRBJ1-5, with no clear D. V dropped 2 bases and J dropped 2 bases, with 4 bases sitting between them. In germline, CDR1 is SEHNR, CDR2 FQNEAQ (reference sequence). This CDR3 is built from 13 residues. The CDR3 DNA is TGTGCCAGCAGCTTAAGGGGCAATCAGCCCCAGCATTTT. This sequence encodes CASSLRGNQPQHF.

This chain links TRBV5-1 with TRBJ2-7, with TRBD1 matching over 7 bases. The CDR3 runs 14 residues. J gave up 6 bases and V 4 bases, and 10 bases lay outside the gene matches. Germline CDR1 reads SGHRS; CDR2 reads YFSETQ. CDR3 nucleotides: TGCGCCAGCAGCACCGACAGGGTGCTCGGCGAGCAGTACTTC. This encodes CASSTDRVLGEQYF.

The V and J genes are TRBV15 and TRBJ2-7; 9 bases match TRBD1. This CDR3 has 15 amino acids. V dropped 8 bases and J dropped 2; count of bases not matched to a gene: 10. CDR1 LNHNV and CDR2 YYDKDF come from the germline V gene (reference sequence). CDR3 sequence reads: CATSQGGTGTYEQYF. CDR3 in DNA: TGTGCCACCTCCCAGGGTGGGACAGGGACCTACGAGCAGTACTTC.

The gene calls are TRBV10-3 and TRBJ1-1; TRBD1 aligns across 8 bases. This CDR3 contains 18 residues. The J segment lost 1 base and the V segment lost 3 bases, leaving 13 bases of the junction unmatched. Per the germline V gene, CDR1 is ENHRY and CDR2 is SYGVKD. For the CDR3, the DNA is TGTGCCATCAGTGACCACGACAGGGGACCGAACCCGAACACTGAAGCTTTCTTT. It encodes CAISDHDRGPNPNTEAFF.

This clonotype was counted at least ten times. The chain couples TRBV9 to TRBJ2-3; TRBD1 is a possible D gene (5 bases). The CDR3 has 15 residues. Trimming removed 0 bases from V and 5 bases from J, with 13 bases in between. CDR1 and CDR2 (germline): SGDLS, YYNGEE. This CDR3 is CASSVEGRAIDTQYF. CDR3 sequence (DNA): TGTGCCAGCAGCGTAGAGGGCAGGGCCATAGATACGCAGTATTTT. Complete variable domain (other parts from reference TRBV9 and TRBJ2-3): DSGVTQTPKHLITATGQRVTLRCSPRSGDLSVYWYQQSLDQGLQFLIQYYNGEERAKGNILERFSAQQFPDLHSELNLSSLELGDSALYFCASSVEGRAIDTQYFGPGTRLTVL.

The count of this clonotype is one. V and J are TRBV5-1 and TRBJ2-1; 10 bases agree with TRBD2. Germline V gene data show CDR1 as SGHRS and CDR2 as YFSETQ. The length of the CDR3 is 16 residues. V shed 5 bases and J 5 bases; nucleotides not matched to a gene: 10. CDR3 in amino acids: CASSFGSGGAHNEQFF. The CDR3 coding sequence is TGCGCCAGCAGTTTTGGAAGCGGGGGGGCACACAATGAGCAGTTCTTC.

The sample holds many counts of this clonotype. CDR3 bases: TGCAGCGTTAAGGCTAGCGGGGGGTACGAGCAGTACTTC. It yields the protein CSVKASGGYEQYF. V gene TRBV29-1 combines with J gene TRBJ2-7, with 11 bases fitting TRBD2. CDR1 SQVTM and CDR2 ANQGSEA come from the germline V gene. The V gene end was trimmed by 5 bases and the J gene end by 4 bases; junction bases not matched to a gene: 4. The CDR3 covers 13 residues.

This chain joins TRBV20-1 and TRBJ1-1; TRBD1 agrees at 7 bases. The CDR3 runs 11 residues. V shed 6 bases, J shed 6 bases, and the junction held 4 bases outside the gene matches. The germline gives CDR1 DFQATT, CDR2 SNEGSKA (reference sequence). In nucleotides, the CDR3 is TGCAGTGCGAGGACAGGCTCTGAAGCTTTCTTT. Translated, it gives CSARTGSEAFF.

This clonotype has just a few counts. The CDR3 DNA sequence: TGTGCCACCAGCACCCATTCCGGGGCTAGGATCGGCGAGACCCAGTACTTC. Translated: CATSTHSGARIGETQYF. The V call is TRBV15, the J call TRBJ2-5; D assignment may be TRBD1 or TRBD2 (5 bases each). This CDR3 spans 17 amino acids. The germline V gene encodes CDR1 LNHNV and CDR2 YYDKDF (reference sequence). V lost 4 bases and J lost 5, with 23 bases in between.

The chain is built from TRBV29-1 and TRBJ2-7; 7 bases are shared with TRBD1. The V gene's germline CDR1 is SQVTM and CDR2 ANQGSEA. V was pared by 8 bases and J by 3 bases, with 10 bases of the junction left unmatched. CDR3 length equals 13 residues. For the CDR3, the DNA is TGCAGCCTGTGGTCCCGGGACAGCTACGAGCAGTACTTC. It translates to CSLWSRDSYEQYF.

V usage is TRBV27 and J usage is TRBJ2-7; D remains unclear. From germline, CDR1 is MNHEY and CDR2 SMNVEV (reference sequence). The CDR3 spans 15 residues. Trimming left V 3 bases short and J 5 bases short, with 17 bases between. The CDR3 DNA reads TGTGCCAGCAGTTTTTCTCTTGGGAACGACCACGAGCAGTACTTC. This encodes CASSFSLGNDHEQYF.

CDR3 residues: CASSEEGTGNQPQHF. For the CDR3, the DNA is TGTGCCAGCAGTGAAGAGGGGACAGGCAATCAGCCCCAGCATTTT. The chain employs TRBV2 and TRBJ1-5; 7 nucleotides align to TRBD1. This CDR3 contains 15 residues. Germline-derived CDR1 and CDR2 are SNHLY and FYNNEI. V was clipped by 1 base and J by 2 bases; unmatched bases: 2.

V is TRBV10-3 and J is TRBJ1-2; D is possibly TRBD1 (5 bases). The V end lost 8 bases, the J end lost 1 base, and 17 bases lay between the germline ends. CDR1 and CDR2 (germline): ENHRY, SYGVKD. The CDR3 length is 15 residues. CDR3 region: CAIPPRGDFNYGYTF. In nucleotides, the CDR3 is TGTGCCATCCCCCCGAGAGGGGATTTTAACTATGGCTACACCTTC.

V usage is TRBV10-3 and J usage is TRBJ2-1; 8 positions match TRBD2. This CDR3 spans 18 amino acids. Germline trimming cut 1 base from V and 6 bases from J; bases unmatched to any gene: 14. The germline V gene has CDR1 ENHRY and CDR2 SYGVKD. CDR3 DNA sequence: TGTGCCATCAGTGAGTACACCGGGACTAGTGAACAGTGCAATGAGCAGTTCTTC. It is translated as CAISEYTGTSEQCNEQFF.

The chain uses TRBV19 and TRBJ2-7, with D perhaps TRBD1 (5 bases). The CDR3 has 13 amino acids. Germline CDR1 reads LNHDA; CDR2 reads SQIVND (reference sequence). Trimming took off 5 bases at V and 0 bases at J, with 8 bases between the two ends. CDR3 amino acids: CASSPQVSYEQYF. In nucleotides, the CDR3 is TGTGCCAGTAGTCCACAGGTCTCCTACGAGCAGTACTTC.

This clonotype appeared many times. V gene TRBV9 combines with J gene TRBJ2-3, with D possibly TRBD2 on 6 matching bases. Germline V gives CDR1 SGDLS, CDR2 YYNGEE. The CDR3 covers 15 residues. Trimming cost V 0 bases and J 6 bases, with 14 bases left between them. The CDR3 spells CASSVVGGGRDTQYF. For the CDR3, the DNA is TGTGCCAGCAGCGTAGTGGGGGGAGGAAGGGATACGCAGTATTTT.

This clonotype was seen a handful of times. This chain uses TRBV20-1 with TRBJ2-5; D may match TRBD1 or TRBD2 (6 bases each). The V and J ends lost 3 bases and 7 bases respectively, with 9 bases between them. Per the germline V gene, CDR1 is DFQATT and CDR2 is SNEGSKA (reference sequence). The CDR3 is made up of 11 amino acids. The CDR3 DNA sequence: TGCAGTGCTAGTGAGGGGGGGACCCAGTACTTC. This sequence encodes CSASEGGTQYF.

Comment on this clonotype: This may be a read error: a much more frequent sequence differs by one nucleotide. J is TRBJ1-1 and V is TRBV4-1; 7 nucleotides agree with TRBD1. This CDR3 has 14 residues. V dropped 8 bases and J dropped 1; count of bases not matched to a gene: 7. The germline V gene has CDR1 MGHRA and CDR2 YSYEKL. The CDR3, as DNA: TGCGCCAGCGGCCCTCGACAGGGGAACACTGAAGCTTTCTTT. Translation gives CASGPRQGNTEAFF.

The V call is TRBV5-1, the J call TRBJ1-1; D not resolved. CDR1 SGHRS and CDR2 YFSETQ come from the germline V gene. The CDR3 runs to 13 residues. Between the trimmed V and J ends, which lost 6 bases and 3 bases, there was a span of 12 bases. The CDR3 spells CASTWTEDTEAFF. The DNA of the CDR3 is TGCGCCAGCACTTGGACGGAGGACACTGAAGCTTTCTTT. Drawing the rest from reference TRBV5-1 and TRBJ1-1, the complete variable domain is KAGVTQTPRYLIKTRGQQVTLSCSPISGHRSVSWYQQTPGQGLQFLFEYFSETQRNKGNFPGRFSGRQFSNSRSEMNVSTLELGDSALYLCASTWTEDTEAFFGQGTRLTVV.

The rearrangement links TRBV5-5 to TRBJ2-3; 7 bases map to TRBD1. Unmatched junction bases numbered 19, after V lost 2 bases and J lost 4 bases. This CDR3 contains 19 residues. Per germline, CDR1 SGHKS and CDR2 YYEKEE (reference sequence). The CDR3 sequence: CASSFRQDRLIGPADTQYF. The DNA of the CDR3 is TGTGCCAGCAGCTTTAGACAGGACAGGCTAATAGGACCGGCAGATACGCAGTATTTT.

This clonotype was seen a single time. The chain joins TRBV29-1 to TRBJ2-5; D is possibly TRBD1 (6 bases). The CDR3 extends over 15 amino acids. V lost 3 bases and J lost 2, with 16 bases in between. CDR1 and CDR2 from the germline V gene are SQVTM and ANQGSEA. CDR3 coding DNA: TGCAGCGTTGAGGGTTCGGACAGTCTACAAGAGACCCAGTACTTC. Protein product: CSVEGSDSLQETQYF.

This clonotype was detected many times. The rearrangement uses TRBV7-9 and TRBJ1-2; 7 nucleotides match TRBD1. The trim removed 5 bases at V and 5 bases at J, leaving 11 bases unmatched. From germline, CDR1 is SEHNR and CDR2 FQNEAQ (reference sequence). CDR3 length equals 15 residues. The chain's CDR3 is CASSLGSGGSYGYTF. The DNA of the CDR3 is TGTGCCAGCAGCCTCGGCTCAGGGGGATCTTATGGCTACACCTTC.

This clonotype was counted ten times or more. This chain connects TRBV7-9 to TRBJ1-1; D is undetermined. Germline-derived CDR1 and CDR2 are SEHNR and FQNEAQ (reference sequence). Trimming took off 5 bases at V and 2 bases at J, with 9 bases between the two ends. This CDR3 comprises 13 residues. CDR3 region: CASSPSENTEAFF. The CDR3 DNA follows: TGTGCCAGCAGCCCCTCAGAAAACACTGAAGCTTTCTTT.

The gene calls are TRBV7-9 and TRBJ2-7; a weak D match, TRBD1 (6 bases). Trimming took 2 bases from V and 0 from J, leaving 14 bases between them. Germline values: CDR1 SEHNR, CDR2 FQNEAQ (reference sequence). The CDR3 has 16 amino acids. The CDR3 DNA reads as TGTGCCAGCAGCTTAACAATAACAGGGAGCTCCTACGAGCAGTACTTC. Its protein product is CASSLTITGSSYEQYF.

The chain has TRBV24-1 and TRBJ2-2, with 13 bases that match TRBD2. V was clipped by 6 bases and J by 0 bases; unmatched bases: 6. The CDR3 extends over 18 amino acids. From germline, CDR1 is KGHDR and CDR2 SFDVKD. CDR3 sequence reads: CATSRGLAGVTNTGELFF. The CDR3 nucleotides read TGTGCCACCAGTCGTGGACTAGCGGGAGTTACGAACACCGGGGAGCTGTTTTTT.

This clonotype occurred many times. The gene calls are TRBV6-2 or TRBV6-3 and TRBJ2-1; D is unresolved. Germline CDR1 and CDR2: MNHEY and SVGEGT. Trimming removed 4 bases from V and 4 bases from J, with 5 bases in between. The CDR3 totals 12 residues. This CDR3 is CASSLIYNEQFF. For the CDR3, the DNA is TGTGCCAGCAGTTTGATATACAATGAGCAGTTCTTC.

Only one count was recorded for this clonotype. At one end the junction does not follow the germline gene, possibly because of a read error. The chain is built from TRBV20-1 and TRBJ1-5, with D possibly matching TRBD1 (5 bases). This CDR3 has 17 amino acids. The germline V gene has CDR1 DFQATT and CDR2 SNEGSKA (reference sequence). The CDR3 region is CSARGAGPGISNQPHHF. CDR3 bases: TGCAGTGCTAGAGGGGCAGGGCCGGGAATAAGCAATCAGCCCCATCATTTT.

This clonotype was counted many times. V gene TRBV10-1 combines with J gene TRBJ1-2; perhaps TRBD1 as D (6 bases). Germline V gene sequence: CDR1 WNHNN, CDR2 SYGVQD (reference sequence). The CDR3 loop spans 11 amino acids. Trimming stripped 6 bases from V and 13 bases from J, with 15 bases between. The CDR3 DNA sequence: TGCGCCAGCAGAGGGGGTTCTCGCTGCACCTTC. It specifies CASRGGSRCTF.